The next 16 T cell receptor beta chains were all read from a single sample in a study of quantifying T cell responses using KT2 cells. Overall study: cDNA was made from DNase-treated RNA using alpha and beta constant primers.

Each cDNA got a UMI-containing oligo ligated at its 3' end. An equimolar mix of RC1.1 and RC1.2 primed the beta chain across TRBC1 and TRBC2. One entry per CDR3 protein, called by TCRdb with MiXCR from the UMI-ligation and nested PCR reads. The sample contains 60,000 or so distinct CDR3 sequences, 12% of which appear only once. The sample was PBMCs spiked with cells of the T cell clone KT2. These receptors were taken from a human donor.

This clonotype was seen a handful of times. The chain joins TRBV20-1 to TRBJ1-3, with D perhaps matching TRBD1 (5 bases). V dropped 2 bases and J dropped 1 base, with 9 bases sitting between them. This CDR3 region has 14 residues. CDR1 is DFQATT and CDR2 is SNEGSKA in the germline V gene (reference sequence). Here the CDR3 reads CSARSGGSGNTIYF. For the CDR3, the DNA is TGCAGTGCTAGAAGCGGGGGGTCTGGAAACACCATATATTTT.

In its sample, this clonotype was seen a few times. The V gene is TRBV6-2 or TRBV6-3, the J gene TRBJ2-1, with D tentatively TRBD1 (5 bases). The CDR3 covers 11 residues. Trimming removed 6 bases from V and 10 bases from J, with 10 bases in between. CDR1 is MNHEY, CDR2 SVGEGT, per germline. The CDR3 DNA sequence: TGTGCCAGCAGGCTTGCAGGGGAGCAGTTCTTC. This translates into CASRLAGEQFF.

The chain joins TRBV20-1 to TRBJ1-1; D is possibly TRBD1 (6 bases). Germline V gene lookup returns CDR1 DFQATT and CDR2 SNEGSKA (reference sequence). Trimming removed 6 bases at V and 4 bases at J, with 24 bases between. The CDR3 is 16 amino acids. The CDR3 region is CSAAKDSDIISTEAFF. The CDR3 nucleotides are TGCAGTGCAGCGAAGGACAGTGACATCATAAGCACTGAAGCTTTCTTT.

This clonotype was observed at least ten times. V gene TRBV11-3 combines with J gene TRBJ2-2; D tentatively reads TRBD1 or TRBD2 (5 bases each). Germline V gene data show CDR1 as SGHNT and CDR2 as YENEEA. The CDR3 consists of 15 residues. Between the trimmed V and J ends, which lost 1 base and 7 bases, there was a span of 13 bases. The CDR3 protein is CASSLGGVRDGELFF. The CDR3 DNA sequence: TGTGCCAGCAGCTTAGGAGGGGTTCGGGACGGGGAGCTGTTTTTT.

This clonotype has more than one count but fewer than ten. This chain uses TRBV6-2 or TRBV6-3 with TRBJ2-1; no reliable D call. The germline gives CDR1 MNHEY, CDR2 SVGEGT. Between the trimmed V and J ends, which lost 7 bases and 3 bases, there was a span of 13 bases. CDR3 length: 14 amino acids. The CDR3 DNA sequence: TGTGCCAGCACCCTTCAGTATAACTACAATGAGCAGTTCTTC. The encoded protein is CASTLQYNYNEQFF.

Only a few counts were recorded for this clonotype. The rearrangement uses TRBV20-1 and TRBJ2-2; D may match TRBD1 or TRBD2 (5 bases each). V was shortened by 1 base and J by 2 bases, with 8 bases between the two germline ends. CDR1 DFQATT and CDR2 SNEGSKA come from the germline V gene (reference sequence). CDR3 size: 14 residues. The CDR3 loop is CSARGGKNTGELFF. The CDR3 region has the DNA TGCAGTGCTAGAGGGGGGAAAAACACCGGGGAGCTGTTTTTT.

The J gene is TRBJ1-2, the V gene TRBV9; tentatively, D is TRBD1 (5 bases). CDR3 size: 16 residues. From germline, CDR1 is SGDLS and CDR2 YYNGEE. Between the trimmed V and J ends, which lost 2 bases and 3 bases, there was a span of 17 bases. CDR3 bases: TGTGCCAGCAGCGTCCTCCCCGAGGGAGGGGACTATGGCTACACCTTC. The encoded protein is CASSVLPEGGDYGYTF.

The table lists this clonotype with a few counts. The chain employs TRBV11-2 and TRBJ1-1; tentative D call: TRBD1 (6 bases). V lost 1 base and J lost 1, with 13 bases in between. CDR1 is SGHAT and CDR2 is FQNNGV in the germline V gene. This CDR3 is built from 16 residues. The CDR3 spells CASSLGGGQPNTEAFF. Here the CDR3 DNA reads TGTGCCAGCAGCTTAGGGGGCGGACAGCCGAACACTGAAGCTTTCTTT.

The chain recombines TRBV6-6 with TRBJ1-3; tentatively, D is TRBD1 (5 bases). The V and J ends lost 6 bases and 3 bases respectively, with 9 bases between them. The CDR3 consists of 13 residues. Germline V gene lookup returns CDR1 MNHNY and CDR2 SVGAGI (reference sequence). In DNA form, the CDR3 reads TGTGCCAGCAGCCCCAGGGATGGAAACACCATATATTTT. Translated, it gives CASSPRDGNTIYF.

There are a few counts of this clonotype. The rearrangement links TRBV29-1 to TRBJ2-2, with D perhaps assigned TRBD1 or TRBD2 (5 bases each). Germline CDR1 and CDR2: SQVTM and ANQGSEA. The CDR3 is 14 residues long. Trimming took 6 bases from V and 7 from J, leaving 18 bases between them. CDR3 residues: CSVKLLARGGELFF. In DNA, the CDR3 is TGCAGCGTGAAACTTTTAGCGAGGGGCGGGGAGCTGTTTTTT.

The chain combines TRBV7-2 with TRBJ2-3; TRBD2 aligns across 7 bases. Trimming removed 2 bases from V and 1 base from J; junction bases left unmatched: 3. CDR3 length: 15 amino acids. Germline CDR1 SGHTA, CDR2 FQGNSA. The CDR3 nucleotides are TGTGCCAGCAGCTTACAGCGGGGCCGCACAGATACGCAGTATTTT. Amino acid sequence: CASSLQRGRTDTQYF.

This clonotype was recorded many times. For the CDR3, the DNA is TGTGCCATCGGGGTGAAGCCGGGAACTGAAGCTTTCTTT. Residues: CAIGVKPGTEAFF. The genes are TRBV7-2 and TRBJ1-1; D uncertain. V gave up 10 bases and J gave up 5 bases, with 17 bases separating them. The CDR3 consists of 13 residues. Germline-derived CDR1 and CDR2 are SGHTA and FQGNSA.

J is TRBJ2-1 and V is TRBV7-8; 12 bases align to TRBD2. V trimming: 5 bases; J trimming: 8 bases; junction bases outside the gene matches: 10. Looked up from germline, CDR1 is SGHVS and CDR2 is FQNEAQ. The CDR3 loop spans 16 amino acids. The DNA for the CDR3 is TGTGCCAGCAGCCAAGCTAGCGGGAGGGATGAGGATGAGCAGTTCTTC. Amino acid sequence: CASSQASGRDEDEQFF.

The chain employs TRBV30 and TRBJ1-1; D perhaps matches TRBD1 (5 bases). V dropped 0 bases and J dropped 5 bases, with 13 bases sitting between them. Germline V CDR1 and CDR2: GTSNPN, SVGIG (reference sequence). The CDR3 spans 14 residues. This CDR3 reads CAWSVVAAGTEAFF. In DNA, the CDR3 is TGTGCCTGGAGTGTAGTCGCTGCAGGGACTGAAGCTTTCTTT.

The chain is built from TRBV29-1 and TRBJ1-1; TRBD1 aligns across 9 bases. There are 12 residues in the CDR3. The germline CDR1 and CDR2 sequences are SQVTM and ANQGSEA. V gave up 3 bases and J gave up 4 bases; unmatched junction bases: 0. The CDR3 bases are TGCAGCGTTGAGGACAGGGGCACTGAAGCTTTCTTT. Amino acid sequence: CSVEDRGTEAFF.

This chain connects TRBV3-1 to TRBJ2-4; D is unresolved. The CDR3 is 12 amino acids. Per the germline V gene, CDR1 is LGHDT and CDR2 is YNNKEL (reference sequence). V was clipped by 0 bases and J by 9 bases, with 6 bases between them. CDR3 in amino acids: CASSQEGSIQYF. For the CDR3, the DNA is TGTGCCAGCAGCCAAGAAGGTAGCATTCAGTACTTC.